The 9 T cell receptor beta chains in this list originate from one sample, sequenced in a study of cytomegalovirus exposure and HLA in healthy donors. The assay was immunoSEQ multiplex PCR, and TCRdb's table has in-frame clones only and misses some. The repertoire holds 190,000 or so clones, with 84% as singletons. The sequencing sample was made of PBMCs. The receptors here all came from a woman aged 30 to 39 in good health and CMV-seropositive.

This chain uses TRBV19 with TRBJ2-2, with a tentative D call TRBD1 (5 bases). Trimming stripped 7 bases from V and 5 bases from J, with 8 bases between. The CDR3 loop spans 12 amino acids. Germline CDR1 and CDR2: LNHDA and SQIVND (reference sequence). CDR3 protein: CASKKGTGELFF. DNA for the CDR3: TGTGCCAGTAAAAAGGGGACCGGGGAGCTGTTTTTT. The full variable domain, with the rest looked up from reference TRBV19 and TRBJ2-2, is DGGITQSPKYLFRKEGQNVTLSCEQNLNHDAMYWYRQDPGQGLRLIYYSQIVNDFQKGDIAEGYSVSREKKESFPLTVTSAQKNPTAFYLCASKKGTGELFFGEGSRLTVL.

This rearrangement joins TRBV29-1 to TRBJ1-5; 8 bases line up with TRBD1. The CDR3 contains 13 residues. Germline V gene sequence: CDR1 SQVTM, CDR2 ANQGSEA. The J segment lost 6 bases and the V segment lost 4 bases, leaving 5 bases of the junction unmatched. The CDR3 loop is CSVGGQGGQPQHF. The CDR3, as DNA: TGCAGCGTTGGCGGACAGGGTGGTCAGCCCCAGCATTTT.

The chain joins TRBV19 to TRBJ2-1; maybe TRBD1 (5 bases). Germline V CDR1 and CDR2: LNHDA, SQIVND (reference sequence). The CDR3 sequence is 13 residues long. V shed 7 bases and J shed 8 bases, with 15 bases lying between them. The CDR3 is CASTPDTVHEQFF. The CDR3 nucleotides read TGTGCCAGTACACCGGACACCGTCCATGAGCAGTTCTTC. Based on the CDR3 plus reference TRBV19 and TRBJ2-1, the full variable domain is DGGITQSPKYLFRKEGQNVTLSCEQNLNHDAMYWYRQDPGQGLRLIYYSQIVNDFQKGDIAEGYSVSREKKESFPLTVTSAQKNPTAFYLCASTPDTVHEQFFGPGTRLTVL.

The chain joins TRBV20-1 to TRBJ2-7; weak D call: TRBD2 (5 bases). With 3 bases removed from V and 4 bases from J, the gap between germline ends came to 7 bases. Germline assignment: CDR1 DFQATT and CDR2 SNEGSKA (reference sequence). The CDR3 totals 11 residues. The CDR3 coding sequence is TGCAGTGCTAGCGGGGTATACGAGCAGTACTTC. Its protein product is CSASGVYEQYF.

The chain carries TRBV28 and TRBJ1-2; D not certain. Germline V gene data show CDR1 as MDHEN and CDR2 as SYDVKM. The CDR3 covers 12 residues. V shed 6 bases and J shed 3 bases, with 8 bases lying between them. CDR3 DNA: TGTGCCAGCAGCACGCGGGACTATGGCTACACCTTC. It is translated as CASSTRDYGYTF.

The V gene is TRBV9, the J gene TRBJ2-2; 7 bases fit TRBD1. CDR3 length equals 15 residues. Germline V gene lookup returns CDR1 SGDLS and CDR2 YYNGEE. J gave up 4 bases and V 3 bases, and 6 bases lay outside the gene matches. CDR3 sequence: CASSATGALTGELFF. For the CDR3, the DNA is TGTGCCAGCAGCGCCACAGGGGCGCTCACCGGGGAGCTGTTTTTT.

This rearrangement joins TRBV9 to TRBJ1-4, with D possibly being TRBD1 (6 bases). V lost 4 bases to trimming and J lost 4 bases, with 14 bases between them. The CDR3 contains 15 residues. Germline V gene data show CDR1 as SGDLS and CDR2 as YYNGEE. The CDR3 is CASSSWDTSNEKLFF. The CDR3, as DNA: TGTGCCAGCAGCTCTTGGGACACGAGTAATGAAAAACTGTTTTTT.

This clone was observed a few times. This sequence joins TRBV28 and TRBJ2-7, with TRBD2 identical over 7 bases. The CDR3 has 12 residues. Per the germline V gene, CDR1 is MDHEN and CDR2 is SYDVKM. After removal of 6 bases from V and 5 bases from J, the junction contained 4 bases not matched to a gene. CDR3 DNA sequence: TGTGCCAGCAGAGGGCTAGCGGACGAGCAGTACTTC. Residues: CASRGLADEQYF.

The V and J genes are TRBV19 and TRBJ2-3; perhaps TRBD1 as D (6 bases). This CDR3 is built from 17 residues. The germline V gene has CDR1 LNHDA and CDR2 SQIVND (reference sequence). The V gene lost 3 bases and the J gene lost 8 bases, with 24 bases spanning the gap. CDR3 residues: CASSMARGRGPLGTQYF. CDR3 bases: TGTGCCAGTAGTATGGCGAGGGGGAGAGGGCCTCTGGGTACGCAGTATTTT.